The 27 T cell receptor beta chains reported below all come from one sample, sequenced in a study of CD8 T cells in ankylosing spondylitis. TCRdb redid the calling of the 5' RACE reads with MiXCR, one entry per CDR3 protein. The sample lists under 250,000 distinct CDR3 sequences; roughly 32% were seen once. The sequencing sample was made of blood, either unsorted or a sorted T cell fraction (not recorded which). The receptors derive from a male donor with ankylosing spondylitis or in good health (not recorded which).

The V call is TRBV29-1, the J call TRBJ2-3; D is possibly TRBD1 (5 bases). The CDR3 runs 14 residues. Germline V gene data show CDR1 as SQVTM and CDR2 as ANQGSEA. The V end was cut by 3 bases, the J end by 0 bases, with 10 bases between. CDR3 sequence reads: CSVDPRASTDTQYF. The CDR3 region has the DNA TGCAGCGTTGACCCCAGGGCTAGCACAGATACGCAGTATTTT.

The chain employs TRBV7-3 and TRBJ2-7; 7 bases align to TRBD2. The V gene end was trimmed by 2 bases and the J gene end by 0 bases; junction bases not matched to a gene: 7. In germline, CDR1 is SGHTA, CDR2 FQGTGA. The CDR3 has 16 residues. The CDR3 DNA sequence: TGTGCCAGCAGCTTACGGGAAGGGACTACCTCCTACGAGCAGTACTTC. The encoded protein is CASSLREGTTSYEQYF.

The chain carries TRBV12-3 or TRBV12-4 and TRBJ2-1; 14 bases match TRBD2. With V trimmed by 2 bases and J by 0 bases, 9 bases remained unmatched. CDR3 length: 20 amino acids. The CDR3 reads CASSLLGLAGGDFSYNEQFF. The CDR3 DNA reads TGTGCCAGCAGTTTACTTGGACTAGCGGGGGGAGATTTCTCCTACAATGAGCAGTTCTTC.

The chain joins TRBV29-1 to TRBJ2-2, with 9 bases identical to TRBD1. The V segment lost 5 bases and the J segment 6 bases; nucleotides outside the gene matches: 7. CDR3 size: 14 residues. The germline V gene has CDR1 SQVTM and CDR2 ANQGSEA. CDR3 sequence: CSVNRGLAAGELFF. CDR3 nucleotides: TGCAGCGTTAACAGGGGGCTGGCGGCCGGGGAGCTGTTTTTT.

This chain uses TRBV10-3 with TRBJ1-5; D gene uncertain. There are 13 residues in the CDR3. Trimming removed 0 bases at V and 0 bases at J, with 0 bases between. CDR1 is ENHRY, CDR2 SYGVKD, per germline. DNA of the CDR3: TGTGCCATCAGTGAGTCTAGCAATCAGCCCCAGCATTTT. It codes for CAISESSNQPQHF.

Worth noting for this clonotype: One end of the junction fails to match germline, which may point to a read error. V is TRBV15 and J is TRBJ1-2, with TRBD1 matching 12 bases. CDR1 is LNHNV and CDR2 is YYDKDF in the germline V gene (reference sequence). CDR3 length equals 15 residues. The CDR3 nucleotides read TGTGCCACCAGCAGAGATACCGGGACAGGGGGCGCCCGGTCCTTC. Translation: CATSRDTGTGGARSF.

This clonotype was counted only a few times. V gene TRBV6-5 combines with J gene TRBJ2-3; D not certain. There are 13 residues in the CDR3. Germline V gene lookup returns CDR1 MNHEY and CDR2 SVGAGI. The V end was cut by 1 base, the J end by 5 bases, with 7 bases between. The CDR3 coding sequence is TGTGCCAGCAGTTACTTTGCGAAAGATACGCAGTATTTT. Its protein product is CASSYFAKDTQYF.

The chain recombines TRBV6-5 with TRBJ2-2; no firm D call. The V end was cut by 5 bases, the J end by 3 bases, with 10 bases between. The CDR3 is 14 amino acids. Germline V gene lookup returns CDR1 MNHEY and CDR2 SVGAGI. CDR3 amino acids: CASSLHQYTGELFF. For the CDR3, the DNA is TGTGCCAGCAGTCTACATCAGTACACCGGGGAGCTGTTTTTT.

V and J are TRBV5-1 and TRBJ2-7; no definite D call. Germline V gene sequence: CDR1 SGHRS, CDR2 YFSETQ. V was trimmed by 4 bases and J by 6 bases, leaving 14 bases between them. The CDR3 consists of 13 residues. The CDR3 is CASSSLWATEQYF. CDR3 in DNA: TGCGCCAGCAGCAGCCTTTGGGCTACCGAGCAGTACTTC.

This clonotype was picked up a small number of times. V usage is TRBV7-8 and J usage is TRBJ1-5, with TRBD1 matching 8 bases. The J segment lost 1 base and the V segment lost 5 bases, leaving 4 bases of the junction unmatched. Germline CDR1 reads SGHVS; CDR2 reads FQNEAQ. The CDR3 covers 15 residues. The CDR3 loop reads CASSLGTGSNQPQHF. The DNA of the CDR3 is TGTGCCAGCAGCCTGGGGACAGGCAGCAATCAGCCCCAGCATTTT.

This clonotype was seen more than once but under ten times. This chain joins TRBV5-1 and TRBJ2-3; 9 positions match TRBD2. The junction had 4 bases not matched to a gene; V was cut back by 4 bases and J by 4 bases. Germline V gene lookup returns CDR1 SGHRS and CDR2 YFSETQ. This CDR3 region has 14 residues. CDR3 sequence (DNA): TGCGCCAGCAGCCCTAGCGGGGTGTCAGATACGCAGTATTTT. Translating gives CASSPSGVSDTQYF.

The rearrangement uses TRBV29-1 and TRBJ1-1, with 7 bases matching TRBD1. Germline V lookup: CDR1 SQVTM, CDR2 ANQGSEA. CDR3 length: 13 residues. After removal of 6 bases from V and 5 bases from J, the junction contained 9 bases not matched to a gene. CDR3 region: CSVTGTASTEAFF. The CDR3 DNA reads TGCAGCGTGACCGGGACAGCTTCGACTGAAGCTTTCTTT.

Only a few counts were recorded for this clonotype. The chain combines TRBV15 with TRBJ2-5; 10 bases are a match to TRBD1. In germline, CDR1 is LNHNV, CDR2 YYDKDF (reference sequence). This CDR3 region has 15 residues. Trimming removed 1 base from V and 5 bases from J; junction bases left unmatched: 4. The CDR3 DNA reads TGTGCCACCAGCAGAGGGGACAGGGGACGGGAGACCCAGTACTTC. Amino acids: CATSRGDRGRETQYF.

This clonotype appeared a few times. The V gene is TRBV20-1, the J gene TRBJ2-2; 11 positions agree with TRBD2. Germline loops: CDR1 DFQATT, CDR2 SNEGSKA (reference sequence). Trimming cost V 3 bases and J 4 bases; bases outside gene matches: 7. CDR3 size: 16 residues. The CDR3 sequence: CSARALAGGLTGELFF. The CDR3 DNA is TGCAGTGCTAGGGCGCTAGCGGGGGGACTCACCGGGGAGCTGTTTTTT.

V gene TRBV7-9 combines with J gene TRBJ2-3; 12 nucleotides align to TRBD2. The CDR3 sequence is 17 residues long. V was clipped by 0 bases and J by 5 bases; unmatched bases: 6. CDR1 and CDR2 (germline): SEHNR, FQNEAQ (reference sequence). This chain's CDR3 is CASSLAASGGARDTQYF. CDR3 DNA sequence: TGTGCCAGCAGCTTAGCGGCTAGCGGGGGGGCCAGAGATACGCAGTATTTT. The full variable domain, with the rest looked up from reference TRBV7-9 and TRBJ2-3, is DTGVSQNPRHKITKRGQNVTFRCDPISEHNRLYWYRQTLGQGPEFLTYFQNEAQLEKSRLLSDRFSAERPKGSFSTLEIQRTEQGDSAMYLCASSLAASGGARDTQYFGPGTRLTVL.

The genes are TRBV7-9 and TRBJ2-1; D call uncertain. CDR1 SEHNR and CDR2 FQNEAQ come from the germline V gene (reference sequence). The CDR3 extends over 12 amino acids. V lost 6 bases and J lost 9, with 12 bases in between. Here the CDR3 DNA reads TGTGCCAGCAGTACCCCTTATGGTGAGCAGTTCTTC. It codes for CASSTPYGEQFF.

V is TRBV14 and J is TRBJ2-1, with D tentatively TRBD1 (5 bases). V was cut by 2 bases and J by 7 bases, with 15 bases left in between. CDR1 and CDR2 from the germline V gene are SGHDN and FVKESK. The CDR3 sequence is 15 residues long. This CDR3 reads CASSQRGLGWNEQFF. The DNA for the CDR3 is TGTGCCAGCAGCCAAAGGGGATTGGGGTGGAATGAGCAGTTCTTC.

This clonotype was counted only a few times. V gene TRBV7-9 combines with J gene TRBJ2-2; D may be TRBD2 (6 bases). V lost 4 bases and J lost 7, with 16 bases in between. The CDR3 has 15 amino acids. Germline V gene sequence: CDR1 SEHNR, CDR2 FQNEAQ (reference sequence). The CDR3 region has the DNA TGTGCCAGCAGCTCGGGACTGGGGATAGTCGGGGAGCTGTTTTTT. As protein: CASSSGLGIVGELFF.

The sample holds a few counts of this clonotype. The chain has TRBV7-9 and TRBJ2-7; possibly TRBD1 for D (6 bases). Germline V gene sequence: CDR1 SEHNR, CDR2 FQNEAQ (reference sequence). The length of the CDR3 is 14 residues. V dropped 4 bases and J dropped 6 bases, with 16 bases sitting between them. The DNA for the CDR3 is TGTGCCAGCAGCTCGACAGGTATACGATCCGAGCAGTACTTC. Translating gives CASSSTGIRSEQYF.

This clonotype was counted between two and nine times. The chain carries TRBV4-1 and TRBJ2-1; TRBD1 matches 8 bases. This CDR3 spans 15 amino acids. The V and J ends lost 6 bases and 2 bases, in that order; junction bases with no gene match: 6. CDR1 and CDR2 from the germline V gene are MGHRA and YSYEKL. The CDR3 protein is CASSPDREPYNEQFF. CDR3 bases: TGCGCCAGCAGTCCGGACAGGGAGCCCTACAATGAGCAGTTCTTC.

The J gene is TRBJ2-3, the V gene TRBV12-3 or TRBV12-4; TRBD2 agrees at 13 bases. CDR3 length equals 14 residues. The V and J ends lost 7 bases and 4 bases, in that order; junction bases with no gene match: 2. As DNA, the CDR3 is TGTGCCAGCAAACTAGCGGGGGGGGCAGATACGCAGTATTTT. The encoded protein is CASKLAGGADTQYF.

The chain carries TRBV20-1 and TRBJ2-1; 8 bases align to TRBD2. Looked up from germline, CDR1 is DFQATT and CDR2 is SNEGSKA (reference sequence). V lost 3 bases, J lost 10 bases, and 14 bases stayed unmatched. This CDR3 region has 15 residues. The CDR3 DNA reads TGCAGTGCTAGCCCCCAGCGGGGGACCCTGGGGGAGCAGTTCTTC. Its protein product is CSASPQRGTLGEQFF.

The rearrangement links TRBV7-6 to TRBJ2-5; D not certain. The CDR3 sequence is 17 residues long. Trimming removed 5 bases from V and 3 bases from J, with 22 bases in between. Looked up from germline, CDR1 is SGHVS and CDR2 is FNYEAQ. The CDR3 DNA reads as TGTGCCAGCAGCCCGATGAATGGTCCGGGCAGAGAAGAGACCCAGTACTTC. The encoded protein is CASSPMNGPGREETQYF.

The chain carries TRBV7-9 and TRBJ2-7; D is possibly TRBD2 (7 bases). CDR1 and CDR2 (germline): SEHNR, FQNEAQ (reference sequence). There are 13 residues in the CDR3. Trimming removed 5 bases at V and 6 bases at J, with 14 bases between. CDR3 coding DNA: TGTGCCAGCAGCCCCCCTGGGGGGGCCGAGCAGTACTTC. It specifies CASSPPGGAEQYF.

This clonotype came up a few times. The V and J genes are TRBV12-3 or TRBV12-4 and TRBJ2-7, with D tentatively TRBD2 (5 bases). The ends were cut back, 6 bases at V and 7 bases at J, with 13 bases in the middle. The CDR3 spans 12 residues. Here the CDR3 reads CASSLDGEEQYF. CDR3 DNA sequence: TGTGCCAGCAGCCTGGACGGGGAGGAGCAGTACTTC.

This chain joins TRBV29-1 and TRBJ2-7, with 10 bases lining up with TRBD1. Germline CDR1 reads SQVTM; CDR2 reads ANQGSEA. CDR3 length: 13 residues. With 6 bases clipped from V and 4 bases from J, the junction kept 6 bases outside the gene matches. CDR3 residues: CSVPGQGRYEQYF. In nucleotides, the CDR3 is TGCAGCGTACCGGGACAGGGGCGGTACGAGCAGTACTTC.

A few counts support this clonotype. The CDR3 loop is CASSSDRAPNEQYF. The CDR3, as DNA: TGTGCCAGCAGTAGCGACAGGGCGCCTAACGAGCAGTACTTC. This chain connects TRBV6-1 to TRBJ2-7, with 7 nucleotides matching TRBD1. CDR1 and CDR2 from the germline V gene are MNHNS and SASEGT. The J segment lost 5 bases and the V segment lost 5 bases, leaving 9 bases of the junction unmatched. This CDR3 spans 14 amino acids.